This T cell receptor beta chain originates from a study of cytomegalovirus exposure and HLA in healthy donors. Germline V gene lookup returns CDR1 MGHRA and CDR2 YSYEKL. Trimming took 4 bases from V and 6 from J; bases not matched to a gene: 12. This CDR3 contains 18 residues. Study outcomes and limitations: Presence/absence analyses supposed approximately even sequencing depth among donors. Indistinguishable V segments such as TRBV6-2 and TRBV6-3 were excluded. Published work reported that the classifier diagnosed cytomegalovirus status with high specificity and sensitivity.

Primers: 60 Vbeta forward and 13 Jbeta reverse. The protocol was immunoSEQ multiplex PCR, while the TCRdb copy is restricted to in-frame clones and leaves out a portion. The data show about 110,000 clones, under 85% seen once. To note about this clone: Its target is unknown.

The chain couples TRBV4-1 to TRBJ2-3, with TRBD2 matching over 14 bases. The receptor was derived from a man aged 25-45 years in good health and CMV-seronegative. The sequenced sample consisted of PBMCs. In DNA form, the CDR3 reads TGCGCCAGCAGCCTATCACCGGGACTAGCGGGAGTGGGCGATACGCAGTATTTT. This gives the protein CASSLSPGLAGVGDTQYF.